The clone carrying this T cell receptor (beta chain) occurred a few times. Its antigen is still unknown. One entry per CDR3 protein, called by TCRdb with MiXCR from the reads. There are about 37,000 distinct CDR3 sequences in the sample; about 48% occur only once, and 90% lies in the top ten. V lost 3 bases and J lost 0, with 16 bases in between. The CDR3 spans 17 residues. Germline-derived CDR1 and CDR2 are MDHEN and SYDVKM. The data were obtained in a study of T cell repertoires in cytomegalovirus infection. J is TRBJ2-3 and V is TRBV28; D may be TRBD2 (5 bases). The input for sequencing was CD8+ T cells from cultured PBMCs, taken from culture after CMV antigen stimulation. The TCR was taken from a human donor in good health (CMV status not recorded). Some clones in this sample may be carry-over from other donors' samples. The CDR3 region is CASSFWESRTSTDTQYF. The CDR3, as DNA: TGTGCCAGCAGTTTTTGGGAGTCACGCACTAGCACAGATACGCAGTATTTT.